The source of this TCR beta chain is a study of OX40 agonist ivuxolimab in advanced cancers. Background on the study: All patients had ivuxolimab intravenously every 2 weeks at 0.01 to 10 mg/kg. A partial response was reached by three patients: one with hepatocellular carcinoma and two with cutaneous melanoma.

TCRdb's table, derived via immunoSEQ multiplex PCR, lists solely in-frame clones and lacks some. This sample has approximately 25,000 clones; roughly three quarters occur once, and the top ten carry roughly 13%. The germline V gene has CDR1 SGHVS and CDR2 FQNEAQ. The CDR3 has 16 amino acids. The trim removed 2 bases at V and 3 bases at J, leaving 7 bases unmatched. Sequenced here: CD4+ or CD8+ T cells sorted from blood, sampled in a trial of the OX40 agonist ivuxolimab. The receptor was isolated from an adult with an advanced solid tumor such as melanoma, head and neck, liver or kidney cancer. This chain uses TRBV7-8 with TRBJ1-5, with 7 positions matching TRBD1. CDR3 sequence reads: CASSLTRDRVNQPQHF. The CDR3 bases are TGTGCCAGCAGCTTAACCCGGGACAGAGTCAATCAGCCCCAGCATTTT.